These T cell receptor beta chains were read from a single sample in a study of CD8 T cells in ankylosing spondylitis. TCRdb called the 5' RACE reads again in MiXCR, with one record for every CDR3 protein. The sample comprises about 320,000 distinct CDR3 sequences, 9.5% to 13% of which are singletons, and 9.1% rests with the top ten. The sample was blood, either unsorted or a sorted T cell fraction (not recorded which). These receptor sequences come from a female donor with ankylosing spondylitis or in good health (not recorded which). CDR3s include the opening cysteine and the closing phenylalanine or tryptophan.

j_call v_call cdr3_aa
TRBJ1-5 TRBV7-9 CASSYGDGQNQPQHF
TRBJ2-2 TRBV20-1 CRAGGDHTGELFF
TRBJ2-1 TRBV7-3 CASSLRERSYNEQFF
TRBJ2-5 TRBV9 CASSVGGEETQYF
TRBJ1-3 TRBV7-9 CASSPDRVSGNTIYF
TRBJ2-5 TRBV12-3/TRBV12-4 CASSLRRRQETQYF
TRBJ1-2 TRBV20-1 CSARDQAGGDGYTF
TRBJ2-3 TRBV10-3 CAIRDLLAGGRTDTQYF
TRBJ1-6 TRBV28 CASSSNRVSGPLHF
TRBJ2-1 TRBV12-3/TRBV12-4 CASCVGLAGGFGAYNEQFF
TRBJ1-4 TRBV7-2 CASSLGDEKLFF
TRBJ2-7 TRBV7-9 CASSFTGTAYEQYF
TRBJ2-3 TRBV6-5 CASSYTRTSTDTQYF
TRBJ2-3 TRBV27 CASSLSVQLTDTQYF
TRBJ1-5 TRBV19 CASSPRRGTTNNQPQHF
TRBJ1-6 TRBV9 CASTRDLRSPLHF
TRBJ2-7 TRBV20-1 CSAPLADKSYEQYF
TRBJ2-1 TRBV19 CASSIGQGSNEQFF
TRBJ2-3 TRBV12-5 CASVNSGRMRDTQYF
TRBJ2-6 TRBV5-5 CASRPYTGGANVLTF
TRBJ2-7 TRBV20-1 CSARAGSSYEQYF
TRBJ2-7 TRBV14 CASSQEGQGRINEQYF
TRBJ1-6 TRBV12-3/TRBV12-4 CASSYRDRGSPLHF
TRBJ2-4 TRBV7-8 CASSLLGGGNIQYF
TRBJ2-2 TRBV5-1 CASSIELATGELFF
TRBJ2-2 TRBV7-2 CASSYDRVNGELFF
TRBJ2-1 TRBV5-1 CASSLQGGQGNEQFF